This T cell receptor (beta chain) appears in the sequencing data of a study of cytomegalovirus exposure and HLA in healthy donors (dated by TCRdb to about 2017). Some background on the complete study: In an earlier analysis of several hundred of the donors, around 300 Gb of sequence data and 100 million or so unique TCR beta sequences from about 179 million T cells were reported. An early release covering roughly 600 HLA-typed donors comprised roughly 300 gigabases of sequencing data and tens of millions of unique TCR sequences. Of the roughly 400 genotyped donors, roughly 85% fell in the genetic ancestry cluster associated with self-reported Caucasian donors. The study aimed to test whether signatures of past pathogen exposure could be identified by cataloging public T cell receptors. The study profiled the T cell repertoires of 500 to 800 subjects by immunosequencing and related them to cytomegalovirus serostatus. Besides the first cohort of approximately 670 subjects, a separate validation cohort made up of over a hundred different subjects was used. To predict cytomegalovirus infection status, the study brought together high-throughput TCR immunosequencing, statistical association of individual TCRs with disease status, and machine learning. In a later analysis, previously published TCR beta repertoires from 550 to 750 donors were re-analyzed and high-resolution HLA genotyping was added so that TCR occurrence patterns could be studied. Rather than using new phenotypic data, the later analysis identified candidate immune exposures from TCR beta sequences and from how often those sequences occurred across donors. An earlier analysis of 587 of the donors used high-throughput TCR beta sequencing to judge whether each TCR beta V gene segment behaved as functional or pseudogenic. Alongside the repertoire data, information on donor age, sex, ethnicity and CMV serostatus was compiled. In a later genetic analysis, genome-wide SNP genotypes for about 65% of the roughly 670 donors were used, and that subset was treated as a discovery cohort. All discovery cohort repertoires had been generated on a single sequencing platform. Both class I and class II loci were covered by HLA typing, at four-digit resolution. The number of donors typed differed by locus, with roughly 629-640 for A, B, C, DRB1 and DQB1, about 500 for DQA1, about 610 for DPA1, and around 430 for DPB1. Because of strong linkage in the cohort, roughly five DR-DQ haplotypes were treated as single units for association and clustering. Across approximately 400 genotyped donors of the cohort, an average of roughly 250,000 unique TCR beta nucleotide sequences per donor were sequenced, and around 19% of those sequences were non-productive. What the authors observed across the whole study: According to a later analysis, most CMV-associated TCR beta chains appeared to be HLA-restricted, and the HLA associations seemed to be driven largely by CMV exposure. At a false discovery rate of 0.05, a later analysis linked 16,000 or so TCR beta sequences to specific HLA alleles. In the study, 164 TCR beta chains were listed as associated with cytomegalovirus. Immune exposure information for the cohort was limited to CMV serostatus. Across donors, most TCR sequences were observed very rarely, whereas some public TCRs were present in many individuals. In a later analysis, several top co-occurrence clusters were reported to appear linked to parvovirus B19, influenza, CMV and Epstein-Barr virus. About 17 rarely observed V segments, including chromosome 9 orphons, were excluded from the earlier analysis of about 500 of the donors because counts were too low. V-gene and J-gene trimming of TCR beta chains was associated with a missense DCLRE1C variant in a later genetic analysis, and the association was replicated in an independent cohort. Because the 87-base-pair reads could not distinguish some IMGT-functional V segments, including TRBV6-2 and TRBV6-3, those segments were excluded. Assigning TCR associations to individual alleles was difficult when HLA alleles, especially DR and DQ, strongly co-occurred. In a later analysis, HLA-associated TCR beta chains were found to be more clonally expanded and to have lower generation probabilities than equally common non-associated chains. Three of the identified cytomegalovirus-associated TCR beta chains were confirmed in vitro to be specific for cytomegalovirus antigens. The classifier was reported to diagnose cytomegalovirus status with high specificity and sensitivity in both the original cohort and the validation cohort. A further reported finding was that TCR beta sequences accurately predicted the HLA-A and HLA-B alleles for most subjects in the first cohort. A group of highly shared sequence variants was considered likely to be a technical artifact of the sequencing pipeline. The authors suggested that the approach could potentially be generalized to other disease states and immunological phenotypes. Because some donors lacked HLA typing at each locus, the association tests relied only on the typed subset. An earlier analysis of around 540 of the donors showed that most TCR beta V segments appeared in productive rearrangements either about 90% or about 30% of the time, which broadly matched IMGT annotations. According to a later analysis, TCR association rates differed among HLA loci, with DRB1 alleles showing the most associated TCRs and HLA-C alleles showing the fewest. Correlated functional status among segregating V segments might be attributable to linkage disequilibrium, but an unknown experimental factor could not be ruled out. The cohort was sequenced for TCR beta chains only, and without alpha or paired-chain data the features that could be detected were limited. A later genetic analysis reported fewer N-insertions in productive TCRs among donors in an Asian-associated ancestry cluster than the roughly 700-donor mean. Roughly uniform sequencing depth across donors was assumed in presence/absence analyses, although this assumption may not hold.

The germline V gene gives CDR1 as LGHNT and CDR2 as FRNRAP. From cysteine to phenylalanine, the CDR3 is 13 amino acids long. Only the CDR3 part of the read is kept: 39 bases, read in frame from the first base. The junction carries 12 bases between V and J, which are trimmed by 1 base and 11 bases respectively. The protocol used for the library was the immunoSEQ multiplex PCR assay. A mixture of 60 forward primers for TCR Vbeta segments and 13 reverse primers for TCR Jbeta segments was used in the multiplex PCR. The CDR3 region of rearranged TCR beta genes was amplified from genomic DNA by a multiplex PCR assay. The Illumina HiSeq System was used to sequence the amplified TCR beta libraries as 87-base-pair reads. The source study handled its data this way. A later analysis tallied around 80 million unique TCR beta chains across the 666 repertoires, and around 9.9 million of those chains were shared by two or more donors. A nearest-neighbor algorithm error-corrected the raw reads and collapsed the reads into unique sequences, merging closely related sequences to remove PCR and sequencing errors. CDR3 sequences were aligned to IMGT reference sequences to assign V, D and J gene segments. For a sequence to be retained, at least a six-nucleotide match to both a V gene segment and a J gene segment was required. A rearrangement was called productive if the CDR3 had no stop codons and remained in frame with V and J, and every other rearrangement was called non-productive. Following IMGT convention, CDR3 was defined as the stretch from the second conserved V-encoded cysteine to the conserved J-encoded phenylalanine. In an earlier analysis of approximately 500 of the donors, sequences lacking an unambiguous match to a single V gene segment were excluded. In an earlier analysis of several hundred of the donors, a V segment was called functional when productive rearrangements were above 56.7%, and segregating when the standard deviation between donors exceeded 5%. A statistical classification framework was built to diagnose cytomegalovirus status from the catalog of TCR beta chain sequences. V and J gene assignment, in a later analysis, came from comparing TCR nucleotide sequences with IMGT/GENE-DB human TR gene sequences. A later analysis assigned CDR3 sequences and most-parsimonious VDJ recombination scenarios with the TCRdist pipeline. A later analysis defined each TCR beta chain by its CDR3 amino acid sequence plus V-gene family, and excluded reads lacking a unique V-gene family. As a way to deal with suspected cross-contamination and a sequencing artifact, a later analysis dropped 592 nucleotide sequences that were highly shared and had low generation probability. A later analysis calculated a clonal expansion index for each public chain from normalized within-repertoire ranks of inferred template counts. A later analysis computed generation probabilities with a VDJ recombination model fitted to out-of-frame rearrangements, and checked the results against IGoR. Hypergeometric tests were used in a later analysis to score TCR-TCR, TCR-HLA and TCR-CMV co-occurrence, with a repertoire-size bias correction applied to the TCR pairs. A later analysis estimated false discovery rates by permuting HLA or CMV assignments 20 times. In a later analysis, co-occurring TCRs were grouped using DBSCAN, and TCRdist sequence similarity was added for clustering within HLA-allele-positive subsets. For co-occurrence clustering, repertoires with fewer than 30,000 or more than 120,000 public chains were excluded, along with roughly five repertoires with anomalous nucleotide sharing. The immuneACCESS repertoire file appears here via TCRdb, limited to in-frame rearrangements. These files lack a portion of the clones; in checked studies, under half of the deficit traces to unresolved V genes, and the cause of the others is not known. That table is the source of V, J and clone size, and D and trimming were worked out from the DNA. Recorded for this sample are about 110,000 clones; 65% to 75% of them occurred a single time. The leading ten clones occupy 3.5% to 5% of the sample.

Regarding this clone: Its antigen is unknown. Base-call qualities are not available, and no considerably larger clone is one nucleotide away.

In total, roughly 670 healthy bone marrow donors made up the cohort. At the time of sampling, every cohort member was nominally healthy, though immune exposures that went unrecorded were likely present. The donor tested CMV seropositive, placing the donor among the 289 seropositive members of the cohort. A peripheral blood sample was collected from each donor, and TCR beta sequencing was performed on peripheral blood mononuclear cells. The Qiagen DNeasy Blood Extraction Kit was used to extract genomic DNA from the blood cell samples. The chain is made from TRBV12-5 and TRBJ1-3, with the identity of the D gene unclear. This clonotype originated in a woman aged 40-49 years in good health and CMV-seropositive. The sample taken for sequencing was PBMCs. The DNA sequence is as follows: TGTGCTAGTGGTTTGGAGCTAGGAACACCCATATATTTT. It translates to CASGLELGTPIYF.